Sequencing of this TCR beta chain was carried out in a study of radiation and T cells in renal cell carcinoma. Specified time point: blood 4 weeks post-SBRT, at nephrectomy. Treatment denoted: 15 Gy SBRT to primary tumor, nephrectomy 4 weeks later. Germline V gene sequence: CDR1 LNHDA, CDR2 SQIVND (reference sequence). The CDR3 covers 15 residues. With V trimmed by 5 bases and J by 2 bases, 6 bases remained unmatched. Only in-frame clones appear in the TCRdb table, and some are missing; sequencing was by immunoSEQ multiplex PCR. The sample lists around 170,000 clones, around 89% seen once, with about 10% in the top ten.

The receptor was isolated from a woman aged 50 to 60 with renal cell carcinoma. The chain employs TRBV19 and TRBJ2-7, with TRBD1 matching 10 bases. This material consisted of blood, taken from a patient whose treatment included radiotherapy and nephrectomy. CDR3: CASSGTGANPYEQYF. CDR3 bases: TGTGCCAGTAGTGGGACAGGGGCTAACCCCTACGAGCAGTACTTC.